Presented here are 9 T cell receptor beta chains from one specimen sequenced in a study of naive and memory T cell subsets. No antigen is known for these receptors. Study-level results: Especially in CD8 cells, naive repertoires contained a few larger clonotypes, possibly CD45RA-re-expressing memory cells.

An equimolar mix of two oligonucleotides served as the beta constant-region primer for TRBC1 and TRBC2. Four rounds of PCR amplified the ligated cDNA using nested alpha and beta constant-region primers plus SP2. TCRdb processed the UMI-ligation and nested PCR reads anew with MiXCR; each CDR3 protein has one entry. There are roughly 92,000 distinct CDR3 sequences in the sample; about 10% occur only once, and about 0.14% lies in the top ten. The sequenced sample was naive CD4+ T cells from blood. The receptors here all came from a human donor in good health.

This clonotype has just a few counts. The chain uses TRBV7-2 and TRBJ2-7; TRBD1 might be the D (6 bases). The CDR3 loop spans 15 amino acids. Trimming took 0 bases from V and 3 from J, leaving 12 bases between them. Germline assignment: CDR1 SGHTA and CDR2 FQGNSA. CDR3 loop: CASSLAAQGFYEQYF. The CDR3 region has the DNA TGTGCCAGCAGCTTAGCGGCCCAGGGGTTCTACGAGCAGTACTTC.

The chain is built from TRBV6-6 and TRBJ2-1; D gene ambiguous. V gave up 0 bases and J gave up 6 bases, with 6 bases separating them. Germline-derived CDR1 and CDR2 are MNHNY and SVGAGI (reference sequence). This CDR3 region has 13 residues. CDR3 bases: TGTGCCAGCAGTTACTCCCCTGGCAATGAGCAGTTCTTC. Protein product: CASSYSPGNEQFF.

There are a few counts of this clonotype. The chain recombines TRBV4-2 with TRBJ1-6; a weak D match, TRBD1 (6 bases). The CDR3 loop spans 17 amino acids. Trimming took 1 base from V and 2 from J, leaving 12 bases between them. The germline gives CDR1 LGHNA, CDR2 YNFKEQ. The CDR3 bases are TGTGCCAGCAGCCAAGGACCAGGGACAACCTATAATTCACCCCTCCACTTT. Translating gives CASSQGPGTTYNSPLHF.

Many counts were recorded for this clonotype. This chain joins TRBV20-1 and TRBJ2-3, with 11 bases matching TRBD2. CDR1 and CDR2 (germline): DFQATT, SNEGSKA (reference sequence). The CDR3 sequence is 17 residues long. V lost 2 bases, J lost 2 bases, and 9 bases stayed unmatched. CDR3 residues: CSARMGLGLAATDTQYF. The CDR3 bases are TGCAGTGCTAGAATGGGCCTGGGACTAGCGGCCACAGATACGCAGTATTTT.

V and J are TRBV12-3 or TRBV12-4 and TRBJ2-7, with 8 bases aligning to TRBD1. J gave up 1 base and V 8 bases, and 7 bases lay outside the gene matches. CDR3 length: 14 residues. CDR3 DNA: TGTGCCAGCTCCCGGACAGGGTATTCCTACGAGCAGTACTTC. Protein: CASSRTGYSYEQYF.

This clonotype was recorded at least ten times. This rearrangement joins TRBV20-1 to TRBJ1-5, with D perhaps matching TRBD1 (6 bases). CDR1 and CDR2 (germline): DFQATT, SNEGSKA (reference sequence). This CDR3 has 14 amino acids. V lost 0 bases and J lost 5, with 11 bases in between. The DNA of the CDR3 is TGCAGTGCTAGAGATCCCAGGGGAGATCAGCCCCAGCATTTT. It encodes CSARDPRGDQPQHF.

In this sample, this clonotype turned up many times. The J gene is TRBJ1-1, the V gene TRBV12-3 or TRBV12-4; D gene ambiguous. The CDR3 has 13 residues. V lost 7 bases and J lost 5, with 14 bases in between. This CDR3 reads CASTRSWDTEAFF. In nucleotides, the CDR3 is TGTGCCAGCACCCGCTCGTGGGATACTGAAGCTTTCTTT.

This clonotype was seen many times. V and J are TRBV24-1 and TRBJ2-7, with a tentative D call TRBD2 (6 bases). Germline V CDR1 and CDR2: KGHDR, SFDVKD. With 3 bases removed from V and 2 bases from J, the gap between germline ends came to 16 bases. The CDR3 contains 16 residues. In nucleotides, the CDR3 is TGTGCCACCAGTGATCGAAACGACGGGACTCCCTACGAGCAGTACTTC. It codes for CATSDRNDGTPYEQYF.

This chain links TRBV27 with TRBJ2-5, with a tentative D call TRBD2 (6 bases). Germline CDR1 is MNHEY and CDR2 is SMNVEV (reference sequence). This CDR3 has 14 residues. V lost 0 bases and J lost 4, with 9 bases in between. The CDR3 is CASSLSRGGETQYF. The CDR3 DNA is TGTGCCAGCAGTTTATCGAGGGGAGGAGAGACCCAGTACTTC.